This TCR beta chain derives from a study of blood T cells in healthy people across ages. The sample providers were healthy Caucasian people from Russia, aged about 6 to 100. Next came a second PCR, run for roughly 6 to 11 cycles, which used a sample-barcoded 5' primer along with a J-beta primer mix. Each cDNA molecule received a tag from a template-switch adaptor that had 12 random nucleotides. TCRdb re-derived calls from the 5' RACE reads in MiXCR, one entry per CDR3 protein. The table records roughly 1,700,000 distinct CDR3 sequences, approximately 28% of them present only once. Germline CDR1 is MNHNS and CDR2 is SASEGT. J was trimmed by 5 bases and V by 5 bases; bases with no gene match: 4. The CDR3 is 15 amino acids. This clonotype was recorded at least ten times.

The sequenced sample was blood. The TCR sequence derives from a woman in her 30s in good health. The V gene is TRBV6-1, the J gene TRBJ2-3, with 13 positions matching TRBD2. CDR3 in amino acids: CASSRTSGGRDTQYF. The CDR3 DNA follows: TGTGCCAGCAGTCGGACTAGCGGGGGCAGAGATACGCAGTATTTT.